This T cell receptor (beta chain) appears in the sequencing data of a study of blood T cells in healthy people across ages. Study-wide points: Long-lived and aged donors differed, with more naive CD4+ cells and higher diversity in the long-lived.

A word on this clonotype: Its antigen is currently unknown.

Germline V gene lookup returns CDR1 DFQATT and CDR2 SNEGSKA (reference sequence). The CDR3 runs 15 residues. V was clipped by 3 bases and J by 8 bases, with 17 bases between them. Together with a sample-barcoded 5' primer, a J-beta primer mix was included in a second PCR lasting about 7 to 11 cycles. Each CDR3 protein gets one entry after TCRdb re-called the 5' RACE reads with MiXCR. The sample includes hundreds of thousands of distinct CDR3 sequences, 40% to 50% seen only once; the top ten take roughly 19%. Sequencing was done on a sample of blood. The TCR sequence derives from a man aged 55 to 69 in good health. This sequence joins TRBV20-1 and TRBJ2-6; the D gene could be TRBD1 or TRBD2 (5 bases each). The DNA of the CDR3 is TGCAGTGCTAGTCACACAGGTTCCGGGACCAACGTCCTGACTTTC. This translates into CSASHTGSGTNVLTF.